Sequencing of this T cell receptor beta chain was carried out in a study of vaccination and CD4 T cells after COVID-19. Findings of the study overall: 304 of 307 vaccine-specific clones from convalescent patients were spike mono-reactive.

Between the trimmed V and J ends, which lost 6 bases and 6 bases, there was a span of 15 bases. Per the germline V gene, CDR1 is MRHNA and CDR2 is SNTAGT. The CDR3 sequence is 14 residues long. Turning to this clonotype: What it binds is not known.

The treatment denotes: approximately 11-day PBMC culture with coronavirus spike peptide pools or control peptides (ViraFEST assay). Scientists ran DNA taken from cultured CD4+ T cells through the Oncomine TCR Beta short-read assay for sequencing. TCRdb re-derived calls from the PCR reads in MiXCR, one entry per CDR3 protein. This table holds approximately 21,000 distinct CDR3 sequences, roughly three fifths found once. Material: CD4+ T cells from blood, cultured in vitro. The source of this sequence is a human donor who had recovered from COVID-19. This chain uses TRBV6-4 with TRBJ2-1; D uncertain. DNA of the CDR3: TGTGCCAGCAGCCCGGGTCTCGAGGCCAATGAGCAGTTCTTC. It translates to CASSPGLEANEQFF.